This T cell receptor beta chain is drawn from a study of blood T cell repertoires in COVID-19. CDR1 is LNHDA and CDR2 is SQIVND in the germline V gene (reference sequence). The junction had 9 bases not matched to a gene; V was cut back by 1 base and J by 7 bases. The CDR3 consists of 16 residues. The assay was immunoSEQ multiplex PCR, and TCRdb's table has in-frame clones only and misses some. Seen here are about 100,000 clones, 88% observed once, and the top ten hold 2% to 2.5%. The chain is built from TRBV19 and TRBJ2-1; TRBD1 matches at 8 bases. The sample taken for sequencing was peripheral blood. The TCR was taken from a human donor in a cohort sampled during active COVID-19. The CDR3 sequence is CASSIGGQGANNEQFF. As DNA, the CDR3 is TGTGCCAGTAGTATAGGGGGCCAGGGGGCAAATAATGAGCAGTTCTTC.